The 3 T cell receptor beta chains given below trace back to one sample, sequenced in a study of human T cells and chemical hapten exposure (dated by TCRdb to the early 2020s). In light of the paper, this sample's time point label describes: pre-sensitization, week 0. Sample treatment or condition, as interpreted from the label and publication: therapeutic diphenylcyclopropenone sensitization with weekly scalp DPC. The library was obtained by RACE. Data came from a NextSeq 500. The public reads were reprocessed in TCRdb via fastp at Q25 and MiXCR, keeping in-frame beta chains. Duplicate CDR3 protein sequences are folded into a single record with the most common DNA and genes. This sample is represented by around 350,000 distinct CDR3 sequences; approximately 5.8% of them were singletons. Jointly, the top ten make up around 8.8% of the sample. The sequences come from whole blood, collected in connection with sensitization to the hapten diphenylcyclopropenone (DPC). The source is a woman younger than 35 with alopecia areata. Some clones in this sample may be carry-over from other donors' samples.

This clonotype was seen many times. This sequence joins TRBV7-3 and TRBJ1-1; 8 positions agree with TRBD1. Losses at the gene ends were 0 bases for V and 3 bases for J; bases not matched to a gene: 3. The CDR3 totals 15 residues. CDR1 is SGHTA, CDR2 FQGTGA, per germline. CDR3: CASSLTTGGYTEAFF. The CDR3 region has the DNA TGTGCCAGCAGCTTAACTACAGGGGGGTACACTGAAGCTTTCTTT.

By share of the sample, this clonotype is medium-sized. The rearrangement joins TRBV28 to TRBJ1-2; 8 bases agree with TRBD1. Germline trimming cut 3 bases from V and 7 bases from J; bases unmatched to any gene: 7. The CDR3 spans 14 residues. The germline gives CDR1 MDHEN, CDR2 SYDVKM. CDR3 sequence (DNA): TGTGCCAGCAGTTTTGGTGGGACAGGTGCTGGCTACACCTTC. Protein sequence: CASSFGGTGAGYTF.

The sample holds a few counts of this clonotype. The chain employs TRBV4-2 and TRBJ1-5, with D possibly being TRBD1 (5 bases). The CDR3 is 16 residues long. From germline, CDR1 is LGHNA and CDR2 YNFKEQ. Trimming removed 8 bases at V and 1 base at J, with 18 bases between. The CDR3 reads CASGPHGGSSNQPQHF. The DNA for the CDR3 is TGTGCCAGCGGTCCCCATGGGGGGTCGAGCAATCAGCCCCAGCATTTT.